Below, 9 T cell receptor beta chains from the same sample are listed, as sequenced in a study of PD-L1 blockade in urothelial cancer. Produced via immunoSEQ multiplex PCR; TCRdb's table is partial and in-frame only. The sample carries about 52,000 clones, around 77% recorded once. This material consisted of PBMCs, taken around atezolizumab (anti-PD-L1) treatment. The receptors stem from an older man with urothelial cancer.

The CDR3, as DNA: TGTGCCAGCAGTTTATTAACAGGGGGCGATTCACCCCTCCACTTT. This codes for CASSLLTGGDSPLHF. The V and J genes are TRBV2 and TRBJ1-6, with 9 bases that match TRBD1. J gave up 8 bases and V 5 bases, and 7 bases lay outside the gene matches. Germline assignment: CDR1 SNHLY and CDR2 FYNNEI. The CDR3 loop spans 15 amino acids.

The chain recombines TRBV28 with TRBJ1-2; 10 bases are shared with TRBD1. This CDR3 has 15 residues. With V trimmed by 5 bases and J by 5 bases, 8 bases remained unmatched. Germline V gene sequence: CDR1 MDHEN, CDR2 SYDVKM. CDR3 nucleotides: TGTGCCAGCAGTCCAAGACAGGGGGCGAAGTATGGCTACACCTTC. Translation: CASSPRQGAKYGYTF.

This sequence joins TRBV28 and TRBJ2-1; the match to TRBD2 covers 9 bases. V gave up 6 bases and J gave up 7 bases; unmatched junction bases: 10. Germline CDR1 MDHEN, CDR2 SYDVKM. The CDR3 has 15 residues. CDR3 in DNA: TGTGCCAGCAGAGCCGGGACTAGCTACTTTAATGAGCAGTTCTTC. Translating gives CASRAGTSYFNEQFF.

This chain joins TRBV4-1 and TRBJ2-7; 11 nucleotides align to TRBD2. The CDR3 spans 16 residues. Trimming at V came to 1 base and at J to 7 bases, leaving 9 bases not matched to a gene. Germline lookup yields CDR1 MGHRA and CDR2 YSYEKL. Written as DNA, the CDR3 is TGCGCCAGCAGCCAAGCCGGTAGCGGGAGGGCCGGGGAGCAGTACTTC. Translation gives CASSQAGSGRAGEQYF.

The CDR3 bases are TGCACCAGCAGCCAACCGATAGGACAGGGGAAAGGGCAGCCCCAGCATTTT. Protein: CTSSQPIGQGKGQPQHF. V and J are TRBV1 and TRBJ1-5; the D call of TRBD1 is as the table states it, not checked on the DNA. TRBV1 represents a pseudogene. The CDR3 loop spans 17 amino acids.

CDR3: CASSWTGIDTQYF. CDR3 bases: TGTGCCAGCAGCTGGACAGGGATAGATACGCAGTATTTT. The chain uses TRBV7-9 and TRBJ2-3, with TRBD1 matching over 8 bases. The CDR3 runs 13 residues. In germline, CDR1 is SEHNR, CDR2 FQNEAQ (reference sequence). Germline trimming cut 4 bases from V and 5 bases from J; bases unmatched to any gene: 2.

The rearrangement links TRBV7-8 to TRBJ1-1; weak D call: TRBD1 (5 bases). The CDR3 covers 14 residues. Per the germline V gene, CDR1 is SGHVS and CDR2 is FQNEAQ. V lost 5 bases, J lost 3 bases, and 13 bases lay in between. DNA of the CDR3: TGTGCCAGCAGCGGAAGACGGGGGGACACTGAAGCTTTCTTT. Translated, it gives CASSGRRGDTEAFF.

The chain joins TRBV6-6 to TRBJ2-1; D possibly corresponds to TRBD2 (5 bases). This CDR3 has 15 residues. Trimming left V 5 bases short and J 6 bases short, with 17 bases between. Germline V gene lookup returns CDR1 MNHNY and CDR2 SVGAGI (reference sequence). The CDR3 is CASSPLAEKSNEQFF. CDR3 sequence (DNA): TGTGCCAGCAGTCCTCTAGCAGAGAAGAGCAATGAGCAGTTCTTC.

V is TRBV5-6 and J is TRBJ1-1; D not certain. Trimming removed 4 bases from V and 2 bases from J, with 9 bases in between. Germline loops: CDR1 SGHDT, CDR2 YYEEEE. The CDR3 spans 13 residues. The CDR3 reads CASSPPLNTEAFF. The CDR3 DNA follows: TGTGCCAGCAGCCCCCCACTCAACACTGAAGCTTTCTTT.